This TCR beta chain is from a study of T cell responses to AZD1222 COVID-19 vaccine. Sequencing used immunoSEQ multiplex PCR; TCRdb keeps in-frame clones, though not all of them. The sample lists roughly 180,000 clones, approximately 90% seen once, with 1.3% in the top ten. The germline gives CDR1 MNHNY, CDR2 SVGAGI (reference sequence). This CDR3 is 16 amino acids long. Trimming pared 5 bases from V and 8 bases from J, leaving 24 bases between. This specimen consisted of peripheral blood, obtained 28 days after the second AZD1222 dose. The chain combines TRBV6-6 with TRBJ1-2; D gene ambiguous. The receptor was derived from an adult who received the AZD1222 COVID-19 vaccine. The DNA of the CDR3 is TGTGCCAGCAGTCCCCTCTTACTCAAAACCGTTACCGGCTACACCTTC. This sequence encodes CASSPLLLKTVTGYTF.